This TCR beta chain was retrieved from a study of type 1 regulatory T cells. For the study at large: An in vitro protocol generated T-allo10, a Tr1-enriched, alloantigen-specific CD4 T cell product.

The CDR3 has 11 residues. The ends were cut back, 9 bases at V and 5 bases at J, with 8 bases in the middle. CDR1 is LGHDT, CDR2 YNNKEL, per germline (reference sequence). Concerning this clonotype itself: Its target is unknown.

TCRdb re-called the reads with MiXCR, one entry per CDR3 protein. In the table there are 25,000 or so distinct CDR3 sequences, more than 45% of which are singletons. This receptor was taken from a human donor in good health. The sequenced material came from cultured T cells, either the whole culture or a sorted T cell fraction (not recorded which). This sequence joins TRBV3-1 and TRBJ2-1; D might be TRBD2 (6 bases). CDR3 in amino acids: CASSGHNEQFF. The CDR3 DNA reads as TGTGCCAGTAGCGGCCACAATGAGCAGTTCTTC.